This TCR beta chain was captured in a study of T cells in localized non-small cell lung cancer. Findings and limits, study-wide: As only one tumor region underwent sequencing, heterogeneity remains possible. Appearing in adjacent lung were a median 57 of the top 100 tumor clones. Uninvolved adjacent lung had more T cell clonality than any other tissue, topping tumor. A higher density of T cells in blood coincided with extended overall survival.

The germline V and J ends were trimmed by 5 bases and 1 base, with 9 bases remaining between them. From germline, CDR1 is SEHNR and CDR2 FQNEAQ (reference sequence). This CDR3 is built from 14 residues. TCRdb's table, derived via immunoSEQ multiplex PCR, lists solely in-frame clones and lacks some. Of some 41,000 clones in the sample, about 91% were seen once. Comment on this clone: What it binds is unknown.

The chain has TRBV7-9 and TRBJ2-1, with D possibly being TRBD2 (6 bases). The source was PBMCs, collected before any cancer treatment. The sequence derives from a woman aged 35 to 69 with stage II lung adenocarcinoma. The CDR3 sequence is CASSPGGSYNEQFF. CDR3 DNA: TGTGCCAGCAGCCCAGGAGGGTCCTACAATGAGCAGTTCTTC. The full variable domain, rest sourced from reference TRBV7-9 and TRBJ2-1, is DTGVSQNPRHKITKRGQNVTFRCDPISEHNRLYWYRQTLGQGPEFLTYFQNEAQLEKSRLLSDRFSAERPKGSFSTLEIQRTEQGDSAMYLCASSPGGSYNEQFFGPGTRLTVL.